These 26 T cell receptor beta chains were all obtained from the same sample, sequenced in a study of OX40 agonist ivuxolimab in advanced cancers. Clones were sequenced by immunoSEQ multiplex PCR, and TCRdb holds only the in-frame ones, with some missing. Of fewer than 85,000 clones in the sample, approximately 86% are singletons; the top ten hold under 2.5%. Sequences were derived from CD4+ or CD8+ T cells sorted from blood, sampled in a trial of the OX40 agonist ivuxolimab. The receptors shown here come from an adult with an advanced solid tumor such as melanoma, head and neck, liver or kidney cancer.

The genes are TRBV7-2 and TRBJ1-5; D is unclear. The CDR3 runs 13 residues. V lost 2 bases and J lost 3, with 5 bases in between. Per germline, CDR1 SGHTA and CDR2 FQGNSA. The CDR3 region is CASSLTLNQPQHF. DNA for the CDR3: TGTGCCAGCAGCTTAACACTCAATCAGCCCCAGCATTTT.

V and J are TRBV5-5 and TRBJ2-7, with D uncertain. This CDR3 has 14 residues. The germline V gene has CDR1 SGHKS and CDR2 YYEKEE (reference sequence). The ends were cut back, 4 bases at V and 0 bases at J, with 11 bases in the middle. CDR3 in amino acids: CASSRQRSSYEQYF. The CDR3 nucleotides read TGTGCCAGCAGCCGCCAGAGGAGCTCCTACGAGCAGTACTTC.

The V and J genes are TRBV5-6 and TRBJ2-2; TRBD1 agrees at 7 bases. CDR1 is SGHDT, CDR2 YYEEEE, per germline. The CDR3 is 14 amino acids. The V gene end was trimmed by 4 bases and the J gene end by 6 bases; junction bases not matched to a gene: 6. CDR3 sequence: CASSPTGRAGELFF. In DNA, the CDR3 is TGTGCCAGCAGCCCGACAGGGCGGGCCGGGGAGCTGTTTTTT.

The rearrangement links TRBV7-2 to TRBJ2-5; possible D gene TRBD1, 6 bases. The CDR3 sequence is 16 residues long. Trimming stripped 1 base from V and 2 bases from J, with 14 bases between. From germline, CDR1 is SGHTA and CDR2 FQGNSA. CDR3 bases: TGTGCCAGCAGCTTAGGTGTTTACAGGGAGCAAGAGACCCAGTACTTC. As protein: CASSLGVYREQETQYF.

This chain uses TRBV30 with TRBJ2-3, with 9 bases aligning to TRBD1. V trimming: 8 bases; J trimming: 1 base; junction bases outside the gene matches: 4. The germline CDR1 and CDR2 sequences are GTSNPN and SVGIG (reference sequence). The length of the CDR3 is 13 residues. CDR3 nucleotides: TGTGCCGAGGACAGGGGTGGCACAGATACGCAGTATTTT. Residues: CAEDRGGTDTQYF.

This clone was seen a single time. The gene calls are TRBV11-1 and TRBJ2-3, with D uncertain. Trimming left V 4 bases short and J 0 bases short, with 8 bases between. The germline V gene encodes CDR1 SGHAT and CDR2 FQDESV (reference sequence). The CDR3 loop spans 14 amino acids. CDR3 in DNA: TGTGCCAGCAGCTCGGACGGGAGCACAGATACGCAGTATTTT. It is translated as CASSSDGSTDTQYF.

The rearrangement joins TRBV19 to TRBJ1-6; D ambiguous. V gave up 7 bases and J gave up 0 bases, with 13 bases separating them. The CDR3 is 16 residues long. Looked up from germline, CDR1 is LNHDA and CDR2 is SQIVND (reference sequence). The CDR3 nucleotides are TGTGCCAGTAAATCGGCGGAAAGCTCCTATAATTCACCCCTCCACTTT. It specifies CASKSAESSYNSPLHF.

The V gene is TRBV19, the J gene TRBJ2-1; 10 positions agree with TRBD2. The CDR3 totals 16 residues. Germline CDR1 LNHDA, CDR2 SQIVND (reference sequence). J was trimmed by 7 bases and V by 4 bases; bases with no gene match: 10. The CDR3 protein is CASSRSSGGALNEQFF. In nucleotides, the CDR3 is TGTGCCAGTAGTAGGAGCAGCGGGGGGGCTTTGAATGAGCAGTTCTTC. Full variable domain (remainder filled in from reference TRBV19 and TRBJ2-1): DGGITQSPKYLFRKEGQNVTLSCEQNLNHDAMYWYRQDPGQGLRLIYYSQIVNDFQKGDIAEGYSVSREKKESFPLTVTSAQKNPTAFYLCASSRSSGGALNEQFFGPGTRLTVL.

The chain has TRBV19 and TRBJ1-2; the D gene is possibly TRBD1 (6 bases). Germline V CDR1 and CDR2: LNHDA, SQIVND (reference sequence). The CDR3 totals 14 residues. The V gene lost 5 bases and the J gene lost 8 bases, with 18 bases spanning the gap. The DNA of the CDR3 is TGTGCCAGTAGTCCCGGACAGAGAAGTACGGGCTACACCTTC. It codes for CASSPGQRSTGYTF. Drawing the rest from reference TRBV19 and TRBJ1-2, the complete variable domain is DGGITQSPKYLFRKEGQNVTLSCEQNLNHDAMYWYRQDPGQGLRLIYYSQIVNDFQKGDIAEGYSVSREKKESFPLTVTSAQKNPTAFYLCASSPGQRSTGYTFGSGTRLTVV.

V usage is TRBV29-1 and J usage is TRBJ2-1, with D possibly matching TRBD2 (6 bases). Trimming shortened V by 6 bases and J by 7 bases, and 13 bases separated the two germline ends. Germline V lookup: CDR1 SQVTM, CDR2 ANQGSEA. The CDR3 covers 12 residues. The CDR3 region is CSVLRDSNEQFF. The CDR3 nucleotides are TGCAGCGTACTCCGGGACTCGAATGAGCAGTTCTTC.

V and J are TRBV2 and TRBJ2-1; TRBD1 might be the D (6 bases). CDR1 SNHLY and CDR2 FYNNEI come from the germline V gene. The CDR3 is 11 amino acids. V was cut by 6 bases and J by 12 bases, with 12 bases left in between. The CDR3 protein is CASSTGFTQFF. In DNA, the CDR3 is TGTGCCAGCAGCACAGGGTTCACGCAGTTCTTC. The full variable domain, with the rest looked up from reference TRBV2 and TRBJ2-1, is EPEVTQTPSHQVTQMGQEVILRCVPISNHLYFYWYRQILGQKVEFLVSFYNNEISEKSEIFDDQFSVERPDGSNFTLKIRSTKLEDSAMYFCASSTGFTQFFGPGTRLTVL.

The chain combines TRBV7-3 with TRBJ1-1; D is possibly TRBD1 (6 bases). Trimming shortened V by 4 bases and J by 2 bases, and 11 bases separated the two germline ends. This CDR3 region has 14 residues. CDR1 is SGHTA, CDR2 FQGTGA, per germline. The CDR3 reads CASSSGTLNTEAFF. CDR3 in DNA: TGTGCCAGCAGCTCCGGGACACTAAACACTGAAGCTTTCTTT. Using reference TRBV7-3 and TRBJ1-1 for the parts outside the CDR3, the full variable domain is GAGVSQTPSNKVTEKGKYVELRCDPISGHTALYWYRQSLGQGPEFLIYFQGTGAADDSGLPNDRFFAVRPEGSVSTLKIQRTERGDSAVYLCASSSGTLNTEAFFGQGTRLTVV.

Turning to this clone: A read error may produce the germline difference seen at one junction end. The chain has TRBV7-2 and TRBJ1-3; no firm D call. Germline CDR1 SGHTA, CDR2 FQGNSA. CDR3 length equals 15 residues. The CDR3 DNA sequence: TGTGCCAGCAGCTTACATGGCGGCGGTGTGAGGCCCCCTCATTTT. This sequence encodes CASSLHGGGVRPPHF.

The J gene is TRBJ1-2, the V gene TRBV2, with 7 bases matching TRBD1. From germline, CDR1 is SNHLY and CDR2 FYNNEI. Unmatched junction bases numbered 7, after V lost 10 bases and J lost 2 bases. The length of the CDR3 is 13 residues. The CDR3 reads CATVDRKNYGYTF. For the CDR3, the DNA is TGTGCCACCGTGGACAGGAAAAACTATGGCTACACCTTC. Together with reference TRBV2 and TRBJ1-2, the CDR3 gives the full variable domain: EPEVTQTPSHQVTQMGQEVILRCVPISNHLYFYWYRQILGQKVEFLVSFYNNEISEKSEIFDDQFSVERPDGSNFTLKIRSTKLEDSAMYFCATVDRKNYGYTFGSGTRLTVV.

This chain uses TRBV9 with TRBJ1-3, with D unclear. V was trimmed by 0 bases and J by 0 bases, leaving 7 bases between them. CDR3 size: 15 residues. Looked up from germline, CDR1 is SGDLS and CDR2 is YYNGEE. CDR3 amino acids: CASSVGVSSGNTIYF. CDR3 nucleotide sequence: TGTGCCAGCAGCGTAGGTGTGAGCTCTGGAAACACCATATATTTT.

On this clone itself: The same CDR3 also results from other DNA sequences found in this sample. This chain uses TRBV5-1 with TRBJ2-5, with 7 bases that match TRBD2. V was pared by 2 bases and J by 5 bases, with 0 bases of the junction left unmatched. From germline, CDR1 is SGHRS and CDR2 YFSETQ. The CDR3 spans 12 residues. The CDR3 spells CASSLAGETQYF. The DNA of the CDR3 is TGCGCCAGCAGCTTAGCGGGGGAGACCCAGTACTTC.

This clone has more than one count but fewer than ten. The chain has TRBV18 and TRBJ1-5, with unresolved D. The germline CDR1 and CDR2 sequences are KGHSH and LQKENI. Between the trimmed V and J ends, which lost 2 bases and 8 bases, there was a span of 10 bases. This CDR3 region has 13 residues. The DNA of the CDR3 is TGTGCCAGCTCACCAGGGCCCGAAAAGCCCCAGCATTTT. This gives the protein CASSPGPEKPQHF.

This chain connects TRBV7-2 to TRBJ1-4; maybe TRBD1 (6 bases). Per the germline V gene, CDR1 is SGHTA and CDR2 is FQGNSA. The ends were cut back, 1 base at V and 8 bases at J, with 14 bases in the middle. The CDR3 extends over 15 amino acids. CDR3 loop: CASSLGTVGLEKLFF. DNA for the CDR3: TGTGCCAGCAGCTTAGGGACAGTGGGGCTCGAAAAACTGTTTTTT.

The V and J genes are TRBV7-7 and TRBJ2-5; D unresolved. The CDR3 runs to 13 residues. Deletions cut 5 bases from V and 4 bases from J, with 11 bases between. CDR1 is SSHAT and CDR2 is FNYEAQ in the germline V gene (reference sequence). The CDR3 loop is CASSTDAGETQYF. Here the CDR3 DNA reads TGTGCCAGCAGCACCGACGCAGGAGAGACCCAGTACTTC. The full variable domain, its missing parts supplied by reference TRBV7-7 and TRBJ2-5, is GAGVSQSPRYKVTKRGQDVTLRCDPISSHATLYWYQQALGQGPEFLTYFNYEAQPDKSGLPSDRFSAERPEGSISTLTIQRTEQRDSAMYRCASSTDAGETQYFGPGTRLLVL.

This sequence joins TRBV5-4 and TRBJ1-3, with 7 positions matching TRBD1. The CDR3 extends over 14 amino acids. The V and J ends lost 4 bases and 4 bases, in that order; junction bases with no gene match: 5. CDR1 is SGHNT and CDR2 is YYREEE in the germline V gene (reference sequence). The chain's CDR3 is CASSRPGQGNTIYF. The CDR3 nucleotides are TGTGCCAGCAGCCGGCCGGGACAGGGAAACACCATATATTTT.

J is TRBJ1-1 and V is TRBV4-2, with TRBD1 matching 10 bases. The V segment lost 4 bases and the J segment 1 base; nucleotides outside the gene matches: 6. The CDR3 runs to 16 residues. Germline CDR1 LGHNA, CDR2 YNFKEQ. CDR3 protein: CASSRRQGAENTEAFF. The CDR3 nucleotides read TGTGCCAGCAGCCGAAGACAGGGGGCTGAGAACACTGAAGCTTTCTTT.

Only one count was recorded for this clone. The rearrangement uses TRBV10-3 and TRBJ2-3, with D possibly being TRBD1 (6 bases). The ends were cut back, 0 bases at V and 4 bases at J, with 14 bases in the middle. Germline lookup yields CDR1 ENHRY and CDR2 SYGVKD. The CDR3 has 16 amino acids. The CDR3 sequence: CAISESGLRGSDTQYF. CDR3 coding DNA: TGTGCCATCAGTGAGTCGGGCCTCAGGGGTTCAGATACGCAGTATTTT.

This clone was seen only once. The chain combines TRBV7-9 with TRBJ2-3; 14 bases align to TRBD2. With 4 bases clipped from V and 2 bases from J, the junction kept 5 bases outside the gene matches. This CDR3 has 17 amino acids. CDR1 and CDR2 from the germline V gene are SEHNR and FQNEAQ (reference sequence). The CDR3 protein is CASSWGTSGGYTDTQYF. CDR3 bases: TGTGCCAGCAGCTGGGGGACTAGCGGGGGCTACACAGATACGCAGTATTTT.

J is TRBJ1-2 and V is TRBV4-3; a weak D match, TRBD1 (5 bases). V lost 1 base and J 4 bases, leaving 13 bases between the germline ends. The CDR3 runs to 15 residues. Germline CDR1 and CDR2: LGHNA and YSLEER. CDR3 DNA sequence: TGCGCCAGCAGCCAAGGAGTCAGGGATCCCTATGGCTACACCTTC. Protein: CASSQGVRDPYGYTF.

The chain employs TRBV19 and TRBJ2-7, with a possible D match to TRBD2 (6 bases). V lost 6 bases, J lost 3 bases, and 12 bases lay in between. Germline lookup yields CDR1 LNHDA and CDR2 SQIVND (reference sequence). This CDR3 has 13 amino acids. CDR3 residues: CASSQTRYYEQYF. The DNA of the CDR3 is TGTGCCAGTAGCCAGACTAGATACTACGAGCAGTACTTC.

The chain has TRBV2 and TRBJ1-1, with 10 bases aligning to TRBD1. The CDR3 is made up of 15 amino acids. V shed 6 bases, J shed 3 bases, and the junction held 7 bases outside the gene matches. Germline lookup yields CDR1 SNHLY and CDR2 FYNNEI. The CDR3, as DNA: TGTGCCAGCAGAGAGACAGGGGGCAAGTACACTGAAGCTTTCTTT. Its translation is CASRETGGKYTEAFF.